This passage covers 9 T cell receptor beta chains from one sample sequenced in a study of blood T cell repertoires in COVID-19. Produced via immunoSEQ multiplex PCR; TCRdb's table is partial and in-frame only. The sample gives around 99,000 clones, 80% to 90% of which show up once; 6.5% to 10% is in the top ten. The sequencing input was peripheral blood. These receptors all come from a woman of 80 years or more with active or convalescent COVID-19.

This clone has only one observation. The gene calls are TRBV19 and TRBJ2-1; 12 nucleotides match TRBD2. CDR1 and CDR2 (germline): LNHDA, SQIVND (reference sequence). There are 14 residues in the CDR3. V was clipped by 5 bases and J by 7 bases; unmatched bases: 3. Here the CDR3 DNA reads TGTGCCAGTAGTCCCGGACTAGCGGGAAATGAGCAGTTCTTC. Protein product: CASSPGLAGNEQFF.

For the CDR3, the DNA is TGTGCCAGCAGTGAACAGAGGGTTGGCCAGCCCCAGCATTTT. Translated: CASSEQRVGQPQHF. V usage is TRBV6-1 and J usage is TRBJ1-5; D is uncertain. This CDR3 region has 14 residues. The V end lost 2 bases, the J end lost 7 bases, and 12 bases lay between the germline ends. The V gene's germline CDR1 is MNHNS and CDR2 SASEGT.

This clone was observed a single time. The V gene is TRBV27, the J gene TRBJ1-6, with D unresolved. Trimming cost V 4 bases and J 3 bases, with 19 bases left between them. Germline-derived CDR1 and CDR2 are MNHEY and SMNVEV (reference sequence). This CDR3 contains 18 residues. The CDR3 spells CASSSRGNLRFYNSPLHF. DNA for the CDR3: TGTGCCAGCAGTTCCCGCGGCAACCTCCGCTTCTATAATTCACCCCTCCACTTT.

This chain links TRBV19 with TRBJ2-3; 8 bases are shared with TRBD2. With 5 bases clipped from V and 2 bases from J, the junction kept 6 bases outside the gene matches. In germline, CDR1 is LNHDA, CDR2 SQIVND (reference sequence). CDR3 size: 15 residues. The CDR3 bases are TGTGCCAGTAGTTGGGATAGCGGGATCACAGATACGCAGTATTTT. This gives the protein CASSWDSGITDTQYF.

The genes are TRBV12-3 or TRBV12-4 and TRBJ2-7; D gene uncertain. Trimming shortened V by 6 bases and J by 4 bases, and 10 bases separated the two germline ends. The CDR3 has 12 amino acids. The CDR3, as DNA: TGTGCCAGCAGCAAAGACACTTACGAGCAGTACTTC. This translates into CASSKDTYEQYF.

The rearrangement joins TRBV28 to TRBJ1-1; a weak D match, TRBD1 (5 bases). Trimming left V 7 bases short and J 2 bases short, with 17 bases between. The CDR3 is 15 residues long. Germline V CDR1 and CDR2: MDHEN, SYDVKM. This chain's CDR3 is CASTPAGGANTEAFF. The CDR3 DNA follows: TGTGCCAGCACCCCAGCCGGAGGGGCCAACACTGAAGCTTTCTTT.

This clone came up a few times. The gene calls are TRBV2 and TRBJ1-5; no firm D call. Trimming pared 8 bases from V and 7 bases from J, leaving 15 bases between. Per the germline V gene, CDR1 is SNHLY and CDR2 is FYNNEI. The CDR3 covers 13 residues. The CDR3 reads CASGIGGLQPQHF. The CDR3 DNA reads as TGTGCCAGCGGTATTGGAGGGTTGCAGCCCCAGCATTTT.

The rearrangement links TRBV29-1 to TRBJ1-2; 9 bases fit TRBD1. Germline V gene lookup returns CDR1 SQVTM and CDR2 ANQGSEA. The CDR3 is 12 residues long. The V segment lost 7 bases and the J segment 8 bases; nucleotides outside the gene matches: 8. In nucleotides, the CDR3 is TGCAGCGCAACCGGGACAGGGAACGGCTACACCTTC. The encoded protein is CSATGTGNGYTF.

The chain links TRBV7-2 to TRBJ1-5; the match to TRBD1 covers 11 bases. The CDR3 spans 15 residues. Trimming took 4 bases from V and 11 from J; bases not matched to a gene: 10. CDR1 and CDR2 (germline): SGHTA, FQGNSA. The CDR3 sequence is CASSSAGQGAAAQHF. CDR3 nucleotide sequence: TGTGCCAGCAGCTCAGCCGGACAGGGGGCCGCGGCCCAGCATTTT.